The clone carrying this T cell receptor beta chain has ten or more counts. No antigen is known for it. This specimen belongs to a study of CD8 T cells in ankylosing spondylitis. Study results and caveats: Earlier work had already found some motif variants in reactive arthritis synovial fluid and blood. Peripheral blood samples showed relatively rare disease-linked clones, and these clones were CD8+. Blood of patients with ankylosing spondylitis appeared to be characterized by a TCR beta motif of fewer than 10 highly homologous variants. Significant enrichment of disease-linked clones was reported in matched ankylosing spondylitis synovial fluid.

Making the TCR beta libraries involved quantitative 5'-RACE with molecular barcodes. TCRdb passed the 5' RACE reads through MiXCR, listing each CDR3 protein once. The sample carries 450,000 to 550,000 distinct CDR3 sequences, over 4% recorded once. Trimming took 2 bases from V and 4 from J, leaving 12 bases between them. Germline CDR1 is SGHRS and CDR2 is YFSETQ. The CDR3 is 14 residues long. The TCR was taken from a male donor with ankylosing spondylitis. The chain is built from TRBV5-1 and TRBJ1-2; D not certain. The sequenced sample was blood, either unsorted or a sorted T cell fraction (not recorded which). CDR3 in DNA: TGCGCCAGCAGCTTCCGGGGAGGCGGCTATGGCTACACCTTC. Its translation is CASSFRGGGYGYTF.